This TCR beta chain appears in the sequencing data of a study of OX40 agonist ivuxolimab in advanced cancers. This table comes from immunoSEQ multiplex PCR, and its TCRdb copy is limited to in-frame clones, with some not included. The sample lists tens of thousands of clones; approximately 87% were seen once. The sequence was obtained from an adult with an advanced solid tumor such as melanoma, head and neck, liver or kidney cancer. Source: CD4+ or CD8+ T cells sorted from blood, taken in a trial of the OX40 agonist ivuxolimab.

The CDR3 loop reads CASSLRLAGGPETQYF. As DNA, the CDR3 is TGTGCCAGCAGCCTAAGACTAGCGGGAGGGCCGGAGACCCAGTACTTC. This chain links TRBV7-2 with TRBJ2-5; TRBD2 aligns across 14 bases. Germline-derived CDR1 and CDR2 are SGHTA and FQGNSA. The CDR3 spans 16 residues. V was clipped by 5 bases and J by 5 bases; unmatched bases: 7.